A selection of T cell receptor beta chains follows, all from one sample in a study. TCRdb redid the calling of the 5' RACE reads with MiXCR, one entry per CDR3 protein. The table shows tens of thousands of distinct CDR3 sequences, with less than 35% occurring only once. Sequenced sample: memory CD4+ T cells sorted from a lymph node. These receptors were collected from a female donor with breast cancer. Each CDR3 is given with its conserved first and last residue. D genes are given only for firm matches. Size values are once, few and many counts, or a class for expanded clones, and some rows have none.

V,size,D,J,DNA,CDR3
TRBV20-1,NA,TRBD2,TRBJ2-2,TGCAGTGCTCAGGGACTAGCGGGGGATACCGGGGAGCTGTTTTTT,CSAQGLAGDTGELFF
TRBV20-1,few,NA,TRBJ2-1,TGCAGTGCTAGAGATCTAACTGGGGGCAGGTACAATGAGCAGTTCTTC,CSARDLTGGRYNEQFF
TRBV7-9,few,NA,TRBJ2-5,TGTGCCAGCAGCGTAAAAGAGACCCAGTACTTC,CASSVKETQYF
TRBV4-2,medium-sized,TRBD1,TRBJ2-1,TGTGCCAGCAGCCCGCCTACAGGGGTCGAGCAGTTCTTC,CASSPPTGVEQFF
TRBV6-5,few,NA,TRBJ2-3,TGTGCCAGCAGTTACTCGGGAGCCACAGATACGCAGTATTTT,CASSYSGATDTQYF
TRBV7-9,many,NA,TRBJ2-1,TGTGCCAGCAGCCCTCCGGGCGACAATGAGCAGTTCTTC,CASSPPGDNEQFF
TRBV4-2,few,NA,TRBJ2-7,TGTGCCAGCAGCCATGACGGGTTAAACAGGGACCACGAGCAGTACTTC,CASSHDGLNRDHEQYF
TRBV12-3/TRBV12-4,NA,TRBD1,TRBJ1-1,TGTGCCAGCAGCCCTGGGGGGACAGCCTTTGAAGCTTTCTTT,CASSPGGTAFEAFF
TRBV7-2,NA,NA,TRBJ1-5,TGTGCCAGCAGCTTACGAACGGATAGCAATCAGCCCCAGCATTTT,CASSLRTDSNQPQHF
TRBV7-2,NA,NA,TRBJ2-5,TGTGCCAGCAGCAGGGGACATTATGGAGAGACCCAGTACTTC,CASSRGHYGETQYF
TRBV7-3,NA,TRBD1,TRBJ1-2,TGTGCCAGCAGCGCGTCGGGACAGGGTCAAGGCTACACCTTC,CASSASGQGQGYTF
TRBV28,few,TRBD2,TRBJ2-1,TGTGCCAGCCTGACTAGCGGGAGGGGTATGGGGTCCTACAATGAGCAGTTCTTC,CASLTSGRGMGSYNEQFF
TRBV5-6,NA,NA,TRBJ1-1,TGTGCCAGCAGCTTGGTTTGGGAAACTGAAGCTTTCTTT,CASSLVWETEAFF
TRBV20-1,NA,NA,TRBJ1-5,TGCAGTGCTGATTGGGGAACTGCCAATCAGCCCCAGCATTTT,CSADWGTANQPQHF
TRBV21-1,NA,NA,TRBJ1-5,TGTGCCAGCAGCAAAACCCCGACAGGGGGCGATAGCAATCAGCCCCAGCATTTT,CASSKTPTGGDSNQPQHF
TRBV7-8,NA,NA,TRBJ2-2,TGTGCCAGCAGCCCGGGGACCCTTCAGACCGGGGAGCTGTTTTTT,CASSPGTLQTGELFF
TRBV2,NA,NA,TRBJ2-2,TGTGCCAGCAGTGAACTCCTAGGGGGACGGGAGCTGTTTTTT,CASSELLGGRELFF
TRBV12-3/TRBV12-4,NA,NA,TRBJ2-7,TGTGCCAGCAGGAGGGACTCCGGGTGGGAGCAGTACTTC,CASRRDSGWEQYF
TRBV4-1,NA,TRBD1,TRBJ2-3,TGCGCCAGTAGGGACCGGGACAGGGGCACAGATACGCAGTATTTT,CASRDRDRGTDTQYF
TRBV9,NA,NA,TRBJ1-2,TGTGCCAGCAGCGCCCGCGATTATGGCTACACCTTC,CASSARDYGYTF
TRBV7-3,many,TRBD2,TRBJ2-1,TGTGCCAGCAGCCCCAATAGCGGGGGGGCTGGTGAGCAGTTCTTC,CASSPNSGGAGEQFF
TRBV4-2,NA,NA,TRBJ1-1,TGTGCCAGCAGCGTTGAGGGAGCCACTGAAGCTTTCTTT,CASSVEGATEAFF
TRBV7-8,NA,TRBD1,TRBJ2-7,TGTGCCAGCAGCTTAGGATCAAGGGGGCAAGAGCAGTACTTC,CASSLGSRGQEQYF
TRBV29-1,NA,TRBD1,TRBJ2-7,TGCAGCGTTACCCACGGGACAGCTGTCTTGGAGCAGTACTTC,CSVTHGTAVLEQYF
TRBV29-1,NA,NA,TRBJ2-2,TGCAGCTCAAACTCTGGGTTTGGTGTCACCGGGGAGCTGTTTTTT,CSSNSGFGVTGELFF
TRBV7-9,once,NA,TRBJ2-7,TGTGCCAGCAGCCCCTTAGCGGAGTCCTACGAGCAGTACTTC,CASSPLAESYEQYF
TRBV4-1,NA,NA,TRBJ2-7,TGCGACGACCGTCGAGGTGTCTACGAGCAGTACTTC,CDDRRGVYEQYF
TRBV10-3,NA,TRBD2,TRBJ2-7,TGTGCCATCAGGAACTCAGTAGGGACTAGCGGGAACTACGAGCAGTACTTC,CAIRNSVGTSGNYEQYF
TRBV7-9,NA,NA,TRBJ2-3,TGTGCCAGCAGCTCTCGGGGGCCAGATACGCAGTATTTT,CASSSRGPDTQYF
TRBV5-1,NA,TRBD1,TRBJ2-5,TGCGCCAGCAGCTTGGCACCCGGGACAGGGGGCGAGACCCAGTACTTC,CASSLAPGTGGETQYF
TRBV12-3/TRBV12-4,NA,NA,TRBJ2-2,TGTGCCAGCAGGCCGGGAGCCTACACCGGGGAGCTGTTTTTT,CASRPGAYTGELFF
TRBV24-1,few,TRBD1,TRBJ2-7,TGTGCCACCAGTGATTCGGGACAGGGAGTCTACGAGCAGTACTTC,CATSDSGQGVYEQYF
TRBV7-9,few,NA,TRBJ1-2,TGTGCCAGCAGCTTAGACACTTACTATGGCTACACCTTC,CASSLDTYYGYTF
TRBV27,few,NA,TRBJ2-3,TGTGCCAGCAGTTTGCGGGGAGCAGCCCGCACAGATACGCAGTATTTT,CASSLRGAARTDTQYF
TRBV9,few,TRBD2,TRBJ2-1,TGTGCCAGCAGCGTACTAGCGGGAGGGTCTCATGAGCAGTTCTTC,CASSVLAGGSHEQFF
TRBV4-1,few,NA,TRBJ1-6,TGCGCCAGCAGCCCCGTAACTAATTCACCCCTCCACTTT,CASSPVTNSPLHF
TRBV28,NA,NA,TRBJ2-7,TGTGCCACCACCGGAGGGGGTCGTTGGGAGCAGTACTTC,CATTGGGRWEQYF
TRBV7-2,NA,NA,TRBJ1-1,TGTGCCAGCAGCTTCGGGCCCAAAGCTTTCTTT,CASSFGPKAFF
TRBV20-1,many,TRBD1,TRBJ2-7,TGCAGTGCTACCGACAGGGGCCGCACCTACGAGCAGTACTTC,CSATDRGRTYEQYF
TRBV7-3,NA,NA,TRBJ2-1,TGTGCCAGCAGACTGGGACCTCTCAATGAGCAGTTCTTC,CASRLGPLNEQFF
TRBV4-2,many,NA,TRBJ1-2,TGTGCCAGCAGCCAAGAGGGGGGCTACACCTTC,CASSQEGGYTF
TRBV4-1,NA,TRBD1,TRBJ2-7,TGCGCCAGCAGCCAAACCCGGACAGGCCGGGTGGAGCAGTGCTTC,CASSQTRTGRVEQCF
TRBV5-1,many,TRBD1,TRBJ1-5,TGCGCCAGCAGCTCCGGGGACAGGCGAGAGCCCCAGCATTTT,CASSSGDRREPQHF
TRBV7-9,NA,NA,TRBJ2-3,TGTGCCAGCAGCCCAGGAGGCGGGGGCCTCACAGATACGCAGTATTTT,CASSPGGGGLTDTQYF